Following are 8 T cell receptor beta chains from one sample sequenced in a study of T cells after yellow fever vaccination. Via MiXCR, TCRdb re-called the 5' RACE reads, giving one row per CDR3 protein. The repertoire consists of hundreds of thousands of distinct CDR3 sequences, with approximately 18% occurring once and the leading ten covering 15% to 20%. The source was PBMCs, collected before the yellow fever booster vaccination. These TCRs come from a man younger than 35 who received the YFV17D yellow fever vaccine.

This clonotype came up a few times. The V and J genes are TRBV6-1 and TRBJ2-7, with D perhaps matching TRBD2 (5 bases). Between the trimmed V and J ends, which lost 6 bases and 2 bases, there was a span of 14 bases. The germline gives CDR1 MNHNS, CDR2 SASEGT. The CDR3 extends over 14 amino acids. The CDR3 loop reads CASRGVGRTYEQYF. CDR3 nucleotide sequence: TGTGCCAGCAGGGGAGTAGGGAGAACCTACGAGCAGTACTTC.

In nucleotides, the CDR3 is TGTGCCAGCAGCCTCAATCCAAGGGGAGATACGCAGTATTTT. Its translation: CASSLNPRGDTQYF. This chain uses TRBV11-2 with TRBJ2-3; D is possibly TRBD1 (5 bases). The CDR3 sequence is 14 residues long. Per germline, CDR1 SGHAT and CDR2 FQNNGV. V gave up 5 bases and J gave up 5 bases, with 14 bases separating them.

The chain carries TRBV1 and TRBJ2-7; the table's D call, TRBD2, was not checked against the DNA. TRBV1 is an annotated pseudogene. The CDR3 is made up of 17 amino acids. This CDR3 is CTSSRDGSGGLTYEQYF. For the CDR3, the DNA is TGCACCAGCAGCCGGGATGGTAGCGGGGGGCTTACCTACGAGCAGTACTTC.

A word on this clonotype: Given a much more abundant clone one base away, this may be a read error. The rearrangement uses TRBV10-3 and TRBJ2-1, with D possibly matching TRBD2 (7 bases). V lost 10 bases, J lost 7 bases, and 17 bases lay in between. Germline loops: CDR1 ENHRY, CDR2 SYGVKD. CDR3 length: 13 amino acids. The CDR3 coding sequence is TGTGCCACCCTAGGGGGGGGGCGAAATGAGCAGTTCTTC. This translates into CATLGGGRNEQFF.

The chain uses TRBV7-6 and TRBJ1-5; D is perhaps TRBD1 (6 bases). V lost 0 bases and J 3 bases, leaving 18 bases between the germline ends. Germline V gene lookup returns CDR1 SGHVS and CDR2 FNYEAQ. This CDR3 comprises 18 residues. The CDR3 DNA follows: TGTGCCAGCAGCTTAGCGTGGGTGTGGGGACACTTCAATCAGCCCCAGCATTTT. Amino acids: CASSLAWVWGHFNQPQHF.

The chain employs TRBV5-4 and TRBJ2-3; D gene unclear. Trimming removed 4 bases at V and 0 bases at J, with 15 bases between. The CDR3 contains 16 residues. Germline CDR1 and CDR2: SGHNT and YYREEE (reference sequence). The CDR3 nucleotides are TGTGCCAGCAGCCCTCCCGAGGTAACTAGCACAGATACGCAGTATTTT. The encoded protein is CASSPPEVTSTDTQYF.

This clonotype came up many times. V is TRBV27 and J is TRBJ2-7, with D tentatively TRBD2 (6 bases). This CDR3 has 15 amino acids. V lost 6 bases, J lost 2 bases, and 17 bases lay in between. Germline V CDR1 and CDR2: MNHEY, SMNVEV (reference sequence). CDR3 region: CASSSRGVGPYEQYF. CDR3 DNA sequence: TGTGCCAGCAGCTCTCGCGGGGTGGGGCCCTACGAGCAGTACTTC.

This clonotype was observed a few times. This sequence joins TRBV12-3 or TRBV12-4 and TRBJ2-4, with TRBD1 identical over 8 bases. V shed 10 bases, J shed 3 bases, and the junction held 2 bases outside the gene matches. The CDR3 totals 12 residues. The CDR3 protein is CATQGDKNIQYF. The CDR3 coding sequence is TGTGCCACACAGGGGGACAAAAACATTCAGTACTTC.